A selection of T cell receptor beta chains follows, all from one sample in a study of T cell responses to AZD1222 COVID-19 vaccine. The data were produced by immunoSEQ multiplex PCR, yet TCRdb's version contains in-frame clones alone and is incomplete. Of tens of thousands of clones detected, 90% appear once; the ten largest clones hold about 3.5%. The specimen was peripheral blood, collected 28 days after the second AZD1222 dose. All receptors derive from an adult who received the AZD1222 COVID-19 vaccine. CDR3s include the opening cysteine and the closing phenylalanine or tryptophan. The D gene is left open where the match is weak. Clone size is stated in some rows and not others, as once, few, many or a class when expanded.

J gene: TRBJ1-3; V gene: TRBV4-1; clone size: NA; D gene: NA; CDR3 protein: CASSPRTDSGNTIYF; CDR3 DNA: TGCGCCAGCAGCCCGCGGACCGACTCTGGAAACACCATATATTTT
J gene: TRBJ2-3; V gene: TRBV9; clone size: NA; D gene: NA; CDR3 protein: CASSVAGGTSTDTQYF; CDR3 DNA: TGTGCCAGCAGCGTAGCCGGCGGGACTAGCACAGATACGCAGTATTTT
J gene: TRBJ1-1; V gene: TRBV5-1; clone size: NA; D gene: TRBD1; CDR3 protein: CASSTRPGGGTEAFF; CDR3 DNA: TGCGCCAGCAGCACAAGGCCAGGGGGCGGGACTGAAGCTTTCTTT
J gene: TRBJ2-4; V gene: TRBV18; clone size: NA; D gene: TRBD1; CDR3 protein: CASSSDRALKNIQYF; CDR3 DNA: TGTGCCAGCTCATCGGACAGGGCCCTCAAAAACATTCAGTACTTC
J gene: TRBJ2-1; V gene: TRBV12-3/TRBV12-4; clone size: NA; D gene: NA; CDR3 protein: CASSPQVNEQFF; CDR3 DNA: TGTGCCAGCAGTCCCCAAGTGAATGAGCAGTTCTTC
J gene: TRBJ2-7; V gene: TRBV27; clone size: NA; D gene: NA; CDR3 protein: CASGYEQYF; CDR3 DNA: TGTGCCAGCGGCTACGAGCAGTACTTC
J gene: TRBJ1-1; V gene: TRBV12-3/TRBV12-4; clone size: once; D gene: NA; CDR3 protein: CANSLDGNTEAFF; CDR3 DNA: TGTGCCAACAGCCTGGACGGGAACACTGAAGCTTTCTTT
J gene: TRBJ1-2; V gene: TRBV2; clone size: NA; D gene: NA; CDR3 protein: CASSELRGPGYTF; CDR3 DNA: TGTGCCAGCAGTGAATTGAGGGGCCCTGGCTACACCTTC
J gene: TRBJ2-5; V gene: TRBV28; clone size: NA; D gene: TRBD2; CDR3 protein: CASTPPRGGQYF; CDR3 DNA: TGTGCCAGCACCCCTCCCCGGGGGGGCCAGTACTTC
J gene: TRBJ1-2; V gene: TRBV10-3; clone size: once; D gene: TRBD1; CDR3 protein: CAIRPGQLNYGYTF; CDR3 DNA: TGTGCCATCCGCCCGGGACAGTTAAACTATGGCTACACCTTC
J gene: TRBJ1-4; V gene: TRBV30; clone size: NA; D gene: NA; CDR3 protein: CAWSEGATNEKLFF; CDR3 DNA: TGTGCCTGGAGTGAGGGGGCAACTAATGAAAAACTGTTTTTT